Each of the 12 T cell receptor beta chains below was sequenced from the same sample in a study of early T cells in non-severe SARS-CoV-2 infection (dated by TCRdb to the early 2020s). The library was made by 5' RACE. The reads were generated on a NextSeq 500. TCRdb reanalyzed the raw reads on its own, using fastp at Q25 for trimming and MiXCR for clone calling, and kept in-frame beta chains. Entries are consolidated by CDR3 protein sequence, retaining the most common genes and DNA. This sample comprises some 30,000 distinct CDR3 sequences, around 7% of them detected only once. The leading ten clones occupy over 35% of the sample. Source material: whole blood. These receptors were obtained from an adult who was a healthcare worker with PCR-confirmed SARS-CoV-2 infection or an uninfected control (not recorded which).

This clonotype was counted ten times or more. The V gene is TRBV7-2, the J gene TRBJ2-1; D is undetermined. Trimming took 5 bases from V and 3 from J, leaving 8 bases between them. This CDR3 is 13 amino acids long. Germline-derived CDR1 and CDR2 are SGHTA and FQGNSA. This CDR3 reads CASSPPYYNEQFF. The CDR3 DNA reads TGTGCCAGCAGCCCCCCATACTACAATGAGCAGTTCTTC.

This clonotype was counted many times. The chain is built from TRBV12-3 or TRBV12-4 and TRBJ2-2; TRBD1 is a possible D gene (5 bases). The CDR3 runs to 14 residues. The germline V and J ends were trimmed by 3 bases and 4 bases, with 9 bases remaining between them. The CDR3 region has the DNA TGTGCCAGCAGTTTCTGGGGCTCCACCGGGGAGCTGTTTTTT. Its translation is CASSFWGSTGELFF.

This clonotype was seen a handful of times. The genes are TRBV6-1 and TRBJ1-1; TRBD1 agrees at 7 bases. Germline CDR1 is MNHNS and CDR2 is SASEGT. The junction had 4 bases not matched to a gene; V was cut back by 1 base and J by 5 bases. This CDR3 has 14 amino acids. CDR3 residues: CASSEGQGRTEAFF. The CDR3 DNA reads as TGTGCCAGCAGTGAAGGACAGGGTAGGACTGAAGCTTTCTTT.

The genes are TRBV10-1 and TRBJ2-5; D call uncertain. The CDR3 runs to 13 residues. V was pared by 6 bases and J by 5 bases, with 13 bases between. Looked up from germline, CDR1 is WNHNN and CDR2 is SYGVQD (reference sequence). The CDR3 reads CASSPLSEETQYF. CDR3 DNA: TGCGCCAGCAGCCCGCTGAGCGAGGAGACCCAGTACTTC.

This clonotype was observed many times. The chain recombines TRBV5-1 with TRBJ2-7, with D perhaps matching TRBD1 (6 bases). Trimming cost V 3 bases and J 0 bases, with 13 bases left between them. Germline assignment: CDR1 SGHRS and CDR2 YFSETQ. The CDR3 is made up of 15 amino acids. CDR3 amino acids: CASSYQGGYSYEQYF. The DNA of the CDR3 is TGCGCCAGCAGCTATCAAGGGGGTTACTCCTACGAGCAGTACTTC.

This clonotype was found a few times. CDR3 protein: CASSQDVRAQPQHF. The DNA for the CDR3 is TGTGCCAGCAGCCAAGATGTGAGGGCTCAGCCCCAGCATTTT. The chain uses TRBV3-2 and TRBJ1-5. TRBV3-2 is designated a pseudogene. The CDR3 is 14 residues long.

This clonotype was detected many times. This rearrangement joins TRBV11-2 to TRBJ2-1; D unresolved. Between the trimmed V and J ends, which lost 5 bases and 7 bases, there was a span of 9 bases. Germline values: CDR1 SGHAT, CDR2 FQNNGV. The length of the CDR3 is 12 residues. CDR3: CASSLLWNEQFF. The DNA for the CDR3 is TGTGCCAGCAGCCTCCTGTGGAATGAGCAGTTCTTC.

The rearrangement links TRBV3-1 to TRBJ2-2, with D tentatively TRBD1 or TRBD2 (5 bases each). Trimming took off 3 bases at V and 0 bases at J, with 11 bases between the two ends. CDR1 LGHDT and CDR2 YNNKEL come from the germline V gene (reference sequence). The CDR3 covers 16 residues. CDR3: CASSHTGTTNTGELFF. The DNA of the CDR3 is TGTGCCAGCAGCCACACCGGGACCACGAACACCGGGGAGCTGTTTTTT.

This clonotype has at least ten counts. V usage is TRBV10-3 and J usage is TRBJ2-1; 7 positions agree with TRBD1. J lost 14 bases, V lost 6 bases, and 10 bases had no gene match. Germline V gene data show CDR1 as ENHRY and CDR2 as SYGVKD. The CDR3 covers 12 residues. The CDR3 is CAIRGAGTDEFF. DNA of the CDR3: TGTGCCATCAGGGGGGCCGGGACAGACGAGTTCTTC.

This clonotype has more than one count but fewer than ten. The chain links TRBV20-1 to TRBJ1-2; D not certain. The CDR3 sequence is 12 residues long. The germline gives CDR1 DFQATT, CDR2 SNEGSKA (reference sequence). V was shortened by 6 bases and J by 0 bases, with 8 bases between the two germline ends. The CDR3 loop is CSAWTANYGYTF. CDR3 DNA sequence: TGCAGTGCGTGGACGGCTAACTATGGCTACACCTTC.

V is TRBV7-3 and J is TRBJ2-1; D unclear. CDR3 length equals 13 residues. The germline gives CDR1 SGHTA, CDR2 FQGTGA. Trimming stripped 3 bases from V and 4 bases from J, with 7 bases between. The CDR3 region is CASSFGFYNEQFF. The CDR3 DNA reads TGTGCCAGCAGCTTCGGGTTTTACAATGAGCAGTTCTTC.

This clonotype was detected many times. The V gene is TRBV6-1, the J gene TRBJ2-7, with 9 bases lining up with TRBD1. Germline V gene sequence: CDR1 MNHNS, CDR2 SASEGT. The CDR3 is made up of 14 amino acids. The trim removed 3 bases at V and 7 bases at J, leaving 7 bases unmatched. The CDR3 DNA sequence: TGTGCCAGCAGTGAGACAGGGGGGATAGGGGAGCAGTACTTC. This sequence encodes CASSETGGIGEQYF.